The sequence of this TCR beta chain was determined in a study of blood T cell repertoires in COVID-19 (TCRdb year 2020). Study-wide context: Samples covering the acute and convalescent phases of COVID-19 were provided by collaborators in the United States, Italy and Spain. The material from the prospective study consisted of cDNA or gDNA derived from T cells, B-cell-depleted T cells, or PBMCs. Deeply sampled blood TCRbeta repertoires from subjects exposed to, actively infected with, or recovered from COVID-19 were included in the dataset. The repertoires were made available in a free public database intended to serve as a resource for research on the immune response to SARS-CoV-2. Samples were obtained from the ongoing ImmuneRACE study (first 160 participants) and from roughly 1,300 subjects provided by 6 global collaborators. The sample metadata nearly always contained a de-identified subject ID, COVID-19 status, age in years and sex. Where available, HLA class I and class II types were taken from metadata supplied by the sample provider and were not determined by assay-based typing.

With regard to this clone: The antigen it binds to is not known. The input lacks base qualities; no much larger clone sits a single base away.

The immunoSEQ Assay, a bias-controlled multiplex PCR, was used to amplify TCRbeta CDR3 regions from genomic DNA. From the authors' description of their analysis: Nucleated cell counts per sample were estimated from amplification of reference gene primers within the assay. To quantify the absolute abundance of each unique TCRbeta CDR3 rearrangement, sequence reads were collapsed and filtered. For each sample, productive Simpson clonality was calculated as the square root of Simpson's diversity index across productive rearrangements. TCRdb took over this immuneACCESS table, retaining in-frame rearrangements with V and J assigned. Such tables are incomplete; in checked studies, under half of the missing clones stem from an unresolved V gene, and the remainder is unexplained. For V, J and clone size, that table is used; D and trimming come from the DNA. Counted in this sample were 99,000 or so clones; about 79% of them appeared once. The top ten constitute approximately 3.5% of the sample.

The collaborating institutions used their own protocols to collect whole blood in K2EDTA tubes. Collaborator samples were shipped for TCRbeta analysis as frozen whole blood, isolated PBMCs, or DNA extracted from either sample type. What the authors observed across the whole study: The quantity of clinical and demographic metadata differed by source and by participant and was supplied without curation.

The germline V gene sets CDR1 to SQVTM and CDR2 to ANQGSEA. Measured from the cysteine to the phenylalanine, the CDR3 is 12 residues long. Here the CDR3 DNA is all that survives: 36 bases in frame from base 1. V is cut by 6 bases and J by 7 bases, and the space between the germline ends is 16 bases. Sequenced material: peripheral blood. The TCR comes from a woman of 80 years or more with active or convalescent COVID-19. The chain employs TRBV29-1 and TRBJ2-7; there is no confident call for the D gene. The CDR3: CSVGQESWEQYF. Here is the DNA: TGCAGCGTCGGTCAGGAAAGTTGGGAGCAGTACTTC.